The 5 T cell receptor beta chains below come from one sample, sequenced in a study of T cell changes during pregnancy in multiple sclerosis. Data came from immunoSEQ multiplex PCR; TCRdb stores just in-frame clones and leaves some out. The table lists tens of thousands of clones, 93% of them singletons, with around 0.39% in the top ten. The specimen was CD4+ T cells from peripheral blood mononuclear cells, collected after pregnancy. The receptors here all came from a female donor with multiple sclerosis, enrolled in a pregnancy study.

The chain employs TRBV28 and TRBJ2-5; 10 nucleotides align to TRBD1. V trimming: 6 bases; J trimming: 5 bases; junction bases outside the gene matches: 12. The length of the CDR3 is 16 residues. Germline-derived CDR1 and CDR2 are MDHEN and SYDVKM. CDR3 DNA sequence: TGTGCCAGCAGGTTCTCCGGGACAGGGGTTTCGGAGACCCAGTACTTC. It codes for CASRFSGTGVSETQYF.

CDR3 DNA: TGTGCCTGGGCAACCGGGACAGGGAATAATGGCTACACCTTC. It yields the protein CAWATGTGNNGYTF. The rearrangement joins TRBV30 to TRBJ1-2; 9 bases map to TRBD1. CDR1 is GTSNPN, CDR2 SVGIG, per germline (reference sequence). J lost 6 bases, V lost 5 bases, and 10 bases had no gene match. The CDR3 sequence is 14 residues long. Complete variable domain (other parts from reference TRBV30 and TRBJ1-2): SQTIHQWPATLVQPVGSPLSLECTVEGTSNPNLYWYRQAAGRGLQLLFYSVGIGQISSEVPQNLSASRPQDRQFILSSKKLLLSDSGFYLCAWATGTGNNGYTFGSGTRLTVV.

In DNA form, the CDR3 reads TGCGCCAGCTACCAAGGGAGGCAGGGTGTCCACGAGCAGTACTTC. This codes for CASYQGRQGVHEQYF. The chain recombines TRBV10-2 with TRBJ2-5, with a possible D match to TRBD2 (6 bases). The last part of the DNA fits TRBJ2-7 better; the J call may be wrong. The CDR3 sequence is 15 residues long. Germline CDR1 reads WSHSY; CDR2 reads SAAADI.

CDR3 amino acids: CASSLKGGSGDTQYF. The CDR3 DNA follows: TGTGCCAGCAGCTTAAAAGGGGGAAGTGGGGATACGCAGTATTTT. This chain joins TRBV7-8 and TRBJ2-3; D may be TRBD1 (6 bases). CDR3 size: 15 residues. Germline CDR1 and CDR2: SGHVS and FQNEAQ. The V and J ends lost 2 bases and 6 bases respectively, with 15 bases between them.

The genes are TRBV12-2 and TRBJ2-7; the table's D gene call, TRBD2, was not cross checked with the DNA. TRBV12-2 is a documented pseudogene. CDR3 size: 16 residues. CDR3 protein: CASRLGGRRDHYEQYF. The CDR3 DNA reads TGTGCAAGTCGCTTAGGTGGGAGAAGAGACCACTACGAGCAGTACTTC.